These 23 T cell receptor beta chains came from one sample sequenced in a study of regulatory T cells in long-lasting Graves disease. Documented time point: newly diagnosed GD, antithyroid drugs for less than 3 months. Preparation of the TCR library used RNA extracted from PBMCs. Through Arm-PCR of CDR3 regions and iRepertoire HTBI primers, TCR beta libraries were built. TCRdb re-called the multiplex PCR reads through MiXCR, storing one row per CDR3 protein. The sample records 400,000 to 500,000 distinct CDR3 sequences, about 14% being singletons. This sample was also put to use in a study of T cells in Graves' hyperthyroidism and ophthalmopathy.

Sequenced material: peripheral blood mononuclear cells (PBMCs), taken at new diagnosis, from a patient treated with antithyroid drugs. The receptors derive from a woman between 45 and 60 years old with Graves disease.

The gene calls are TRBV10-2 and TRBJ2-4; D possibly uses TRBD1 or TRBD2 (5 bases each). The CDR3 is 17 amino acids. The V gene's germline CDR1 is WSHSY and CDR2 SAAADI. Trimming stripped 1 base from V and 9 bases from J, with 22 bases between. This CDR3 reads CASSEFSASGAKGIQYF. Written as DNA, the CDR3 is TGCGCCAGCAGTGAGTTTAGCGCGAGTGGGGCGAAGGGCATTCAGTACTTC.

Ten or more counts support this clonotype. The V call is TRBV5-8, the J call TRBJ1-2; a weak D match, TRBD1 (5 bases). Trimming cost V 4 bases and J 6 bases, with 16 bases left between them. The CDR3 covers 14 residues. Germline V CDR1 and CDR2: SGHTS, YDEGEE. The CDR3 sequence: CASSHGQGFHGYTF. The CDR3 region has the DNA TGTGCCAGCAGCCACGGCCAGGGTTTTCATGGCTACACCTTC.

Comments on this clonotype: With a much larger clone just one base away, this may be a read error. This sequence joins TRBV12-3 or TRBV12-4 and TRBJ1-3; D ambiguous. The CDR3 contains 12 residues. Trimming pared 5 bases from V and 5 bases from J, leaving 7 bases between. In DNA, the CDR3 is TGTGCCAGCAGTGTGACGAGAAACACCATATATTTT. Translating gives CASSVTRNTIYF.

This clonotype was seen ten or more times. This rearrangement joins TRBV10-3 to TRBJ2-1, with TRBD2 identical over 8 bases. Unmatched junction bases numbered 9, after V lost 4 bases and J lost 1 base. CDR3 length equals 17 residues. Germline V CDR1 and CDR2: ENHRY, SYGVKD. DNA for the CDR3: TGTGCCATCAGTGGGCCGGGGGGGGAGAGGTCCTACAATGAGCAGTTCTTC. Its translation: CAISGPGGERSYNEQFF.

This clonotype was detected a few times. The chain links TRBV4-1 to TRBJ1-5; D is unresolved. Trimming removed 2 bases at V and 4 bases at J, with 12 bases between. The length of the CDR3 is 15 residues. Germline lookup yields CDR1 MGHRA and CDR2 YSYEKL. CDR3 loop: CASSQFSQSNQPQHF. CDR3 bases: TGCGCCAGCAGCCAATTTTCACAGTCTAATCAGCCCCAGCATTTT.

This rearrangement joins TRBV24-1 to TRBJ1-4; 8 bases agree with TRBD1. The CDR3 totals 16 residues. Germline V lookup: CDR1 KGHDR, CDR2 SFDVKD. The V gene end was trimmed by 7 bases and the J gene end by 1 base; junction bases not matched to a gene: 7. The CDR3 coding sequence is TGTGCCACCAGGGGACCCAGGGGGCAAACTAATGAAAAACTGTTTTTT. As protein: CATRGPRGQTNEKLFF.

This clonotype was counted ten times or more. The chain uses TRBV14 and TRBJ1-1; D gene uncertain. Trimming removed 2 bases at V and 7 bases at J, with 14 bases between. The CDR3 length is 14 residues. The germline CDR1 and CDR2 sequences are SGHDN and FVKESK. The CDR3 sequence is CASSQPGRAYEAFF. The CDR3 nucleotides read TGTGCCAGCAGCCAACCCGGGAGGGCATATGAAGCTTTCTTT.

This clonotype was detected ten times or more. The gene calls are TRBV2 and TRBJ2-7; D is unresolved. Germline CDR1 is SNHLY and CDR2 is FYNNEI. The germline V and J ends were trimmed by 1 base and 6 bases, with 4 bases remaining between them. The CDR3 length is 11 residues. CDR3 DNA: TGTGCCAGCAGTGAAGGACTCGAGCAGTACTTC. Translation gives CASSEGLEQYF. The full variable domain, completed using reference TRBV2 and TRBJ2-7, is EPEVTQTPSHQVTQMGQEVILRCVPISNHLYFYWYRQILGQKVEFLVSFYNNEISEKSEIFDDQFSVERPDGSNFTLKIRSTKLEDSAMYFCASSEGLEQYFGPGTRLTVT.

As regards this clonotype: The conserved closing phenylalanine or tryptophan is absent in this CDR3, likely reflecting a read error. The J gene is TRBJ2-3, the V gene TRBV5-8, with 9 bases identical to TRBD2. Germline V CDR1 and CDR2: SGHTS, YDEGEE. This CDR3 is 15 amino acids long. Trimming took 3 bases from V and 2 from J; bases not matched to a gene: 4. The CDR3 here is CASSSSSGITDTQYS. The CDR3 DNA is TGTGCCAGCAGCTCCTCTAGCGGGATCACAGATACGCAGTATTCT.

The chain employs TRBV9 and TRBJ2-3; 9 positions match TRBD2. CDR3 length: 16 amino acids. Germline CDR1 and CDR2: SGDLS and YYNGEE. V lost 4 bases to trimming and J lost 2 bases; unmatched junction nucleotides: 8. The CDR3 is CASSSHLAGSTDTQYF. For the CDR3, the DNA is TGTGCCAGCAGCTCCCACCTAGCGGGATCCACAGATACGCAGTATTTT.

This clonotype was observed many times. The genes are TRBV10-3 and TRBJ2-5, with TRBD2 matching over 9 bases. The CDR3 covers 14 residues. The germline CDR1 and CDR2 sequences are ENHRY and SYGVKD. V dropped 4 bases and J dropped 4; count of bases not matched to a gene: 4. CDR3 nucleotide sequence: TGTGCCATCAGTGGGGCGGGAGGGCCAGAGACCCAGTACTTC. This encodes CAISGAGGPETQYF.

This clonotype was seen repeatedly, ten times or more. The rearrangement links TRBV6-1 to TRBJ1-1, with unresolved D. There are 13 residues in the CDR3. Per germline, CDR1 MNHNS and CDR2 SASEGT. V was trimmed by 7 bases and J by 4 bases, leaving 13 bases between them. CDR3 nucleotides: TGTGCCAGCACAAGGACCCGGGGCACTGAAGCTTTCTTT. Protein: CASTRTRGTEAFF.

The chain has TRBV10-3 and TRBJ2-4; D is undetermined. The assigned J gene may be wrong: the sequence end matches TRBJ2-1 better. Germline CDR1 is ENHRY and CDR2 is SYGVKD. The CDR3 is 12 amino acids. CDR3 in amino acids: CAISESRYEQFF. The DNA for the CDR3 is TGTGCCATCAGTGAGTCGCGGTACGAGCAGTTCTTC.

This rearrangement joins TRBV4-1 to TRBJ1-1; 10 bases map to TRBD1. Germline trimming cut 3 bases from V and 1 base from J; bases unmatched to any gene: 5. The CDR3 contains 16 residues. In germline, CDR1 is MGHRA, CDR2 YSYEKL. In DNA form, the CDR3 reads TGCGCCAGCAGCCACGGACAGGGGGGGCCGAACACTGAAGCTTTCTTT. Protein product: CASSHGQGGPNTEAFF.

This clonotype has a count of ten or more. This sequence joins TRBV9 and TRBJ2-5; 8 bases are a match to TRBD2. Germline trimming cut 1 base from V and 1 base from J; bases unmatched to any gene: 3. This CDR3 has 15 amino acids. Looked up from germline, CDR1 is SGDLS and CDR2 is YYNGEE. In DNA form, the CDR3 reads TGTGCCAGCAGCGTATTCAGCGGGAGCCAAGAGACCCAGTACTTC. This codes for CASSVFSGSQETQYF.

This clonotype occurred a few times. CDR3 sequence: CASSPAGTGVSYEQYF. The DNA of the CDR3 is TGTGCCAGCAGCCCCGCCGGGACAGGGGTTTCGTACGAGCAGTACTTC. The chain carries TRBV13 and TRBJ2-5; TRBD1 matches 10 bases. The end of the DNA fits TRBJ2-7 better, so the J call may be wrong. This CDR3 has 16 amino acids. Per germline, CDR1 PRHDT and CDR2 FYEKMQ (reference sequence).

The chain links TRBV11-2 to TRBJ2-7; maybe TRBD1 (6 bases). CDR1 is SGHAT, CDR2 FQNNGV, per germline. V was pared by 1 base and J by 6 bases, with 16 bases between. There are 15 residues in the CDR3. In DNA form, the CDR3 reads TGTGCCAGCAGCTTAGGGCTCCAGGGGAGCCGCGAGCAGTACTTC. Protein product: CASSLGLQGSREQYF.

This clonotype was found a few times. The chain carries TRBV6-1 and TRBJ2-1, with 12 bases matching TRBD1. CDR1 is MNHNS, CDR2 SASEGT, per germline. Trimming took 6 bases from V and 2 from J; bases not matched to a gene: 11. The CDR3 covers 18 residues. CDR3 sequence: CASRRTGTGGFTYNEQFF. The CDR3 DNA reads TGTGCCAGCAGGAGAACCGGGACAGGGGGCTTCACCTACAATGAGCAGTTCTTC.

This clonotype showed up many times. The V and J genes are TRBV11-2 and TRBJ2-4; tentative D call: TRBD1 (5 bases). The CDR3 loop spans 16 amino acids. Trimming removed 2 bases from V and 0 bases from J, with 11 bases in between. Per the germline V gene, CDR1 is SGHAT and CDR2 is FQNNGV. CDR3 coding DNA: TGTGCCAGCAGCTTAAAGGGGTTCTTAGCCAAAAACATTCAGTACTTC. The encoded protein is CASSLKGFLAKNIQYF.

The V and J genes are TRBV27 and TRBJ2-5, with 9 bases aligning to TRBD1. Germline V gene lookup returns CDR1 MNHEY and CDR2 SMNVEV (reference sequence). CDR3 size: 15 residues. V gave up 4 bases and J gave up 1 base; unmatched junction bases: 4. The CDR3 sequence is CASSSYRGRQETQYF. The CDR3, as DNA: TGTGCCAGCAGTTCATACAGGGGGCGCCAAGAGACCCAGTACTTC.

This clonotype appeared many times. The chain carries TRBV9 and TRBJ2-1; 9 bases map to TRBD2. Germline loops: CDR1 SGDLS, CDR2 YYNGEE. This CDR3 is 15 amino acids long. V lost 0 bases and J lost 9; bases outside the gene matches: 7. The CDR3 reads CASSVAPSGISEQFF. CDR3 nucleotides: TGTGCCAGCAGCGTAGCCCCTAGCGGGATCTCTGAGCAGTTCTTC.

In this sample, this clonotype turned up a few times. The rearrangement links TRBV7-3 to TRBJ2-1, with TRBD1 identical over 10 bases. Trimming removed 5 bases from V and 8 bases from J; junction bases left unmatched: 3. Germline CDR1 and CDR2: SGHTA and FQGTGA. The CDR3 runs 13 residues. The CDR3 loop is CASSRQGADEQFF. The CDR3, as DNA: TGTGCCAGCAGCCGACAGGGGGCGGATGAGCAGTTCTTC.

This clonotype was counted a few times. V gene TRBV20-1 combines with J gene TRBJ2-3; TRBD2 matches 9 bases. The CDR3 is 13 residues long. Germline lookup yields CDR1 DFQATT and CDR2 SNEGSKA (reference sequence). V shed 3 bases, J shed 4 bases, and the junction held 2 bases outside the gene matches. CDR3 residues: CSARTSGADTQYF. In DNA, the CDR3 is TGCAGTGCTAGGACTAGCGGAGCAGATACGCAGTATTTT.